Shown below are 19 T cell receptor beta chains from a single sample sequenced in a study of shared clonotypes between healthy human individuals. This table comes from immunoSEQ multiplex PCR, and its TCRdb copy is limited to in-frame clones, with some not included. The sample has roughly 1.4 million clones, around 98.5% seen once; the top ten hold roughly 0.36%. The sequencing sample was made of naive CD4+ T cells sorted from blood. Subset described: CD45RA+ positively selected. These receptors all stem from a man aged 30 to 45 in good health.

The genes are TRBV7-8 and TRBJ2-1; 11 bases agree with TRBD2. Germline V gene lookup returns CDR1 SGHVS and CDR2 FQNEAQ. J was trimmed by 9 bases and V by 5 bases; bases with no gene match: 9. This CDR3 contains 15 residues. CDR3: CASSRISGRAIEQFF. In DNA, the CDR3 is TGTGCCAGCAGCCGGATTAGCGGGAGGGCCATTGAGCAGTTCTTC.

V and J are TRBV7-6 and TRBJ2-2; D uncertain. The CDR3 loop spans 13 amino acids. Germline V gene lookup returns CDR1 SGHVS and CDR2 FNYEAQ. Trimming left V 5 bases short and J 1 base short, with 5 bases between. The CDR3 DNA sequence: TGTGCCAGCAGCACAAAGAACACCGGGGAGCTGTTTTTT. Its translation is CASSTKNTGELFF.

The chain combines TRBV4-2 with TRBJ2-7; D is undetermined. Germline V lookup: CDR1 LGHNA, CDR2 YNFKEQ. This CDR3 region has 14 residues. Trimming pared 1 base from V and 3 bases from J, leaving 10 bases between. This CDR3 reads CASSQVSYDYEQYF. The DNA for the CDR3 is TGTGCCAGCAGCCAAGTTAGCTACGACTACGAGCAGTACTTC.

CDR3 bases: TGTGCCAGCAGCTTAGACCGGCGAACCGGGGAGCTGTTTTTT. It translates to CASSLDRRTGELFF. This sequence joins TRBV7-9 and TRBJ2-2; no clear D. Trimming took off 1 base at V and 5 bases at J, with 8 bases between the two ends. This CDR3 spans 14 amino acids. Germline V lookup: CDR1 SEHNR, CDR2 FQNEAQ (reference sequence).

The rearrangement links TRBV7-2 to TRBJ2-1, with 7 bases identical to TRBD1. This CDR3 has 14 residues. Germline CDR1 and CDR2: SGHTA and FQGNSA. V shed 2 bases and J 9 bases; nucleotides not matched to a gene: 7. The CDR3 DNA reads as TGTGCCAGCAGCTTAATAAGGGGGCTCATTGAGCAGTTCTTC. Its protein is CASSLIRGLIEQFF.

This clone occurred once. CDR3 DNA: TGCGCCAGCAGCCCCCCGGTCGGGACAGGCGGTAACACTGAAGCTTTCTTT. This gives the protein CASSPPVGTGGNTEAFF. The rearrangement joins TRBV4-1 to TRBJ1-1; 8 nucleotides match TRBD1. Germline CDR1 and CDR2: MGHRA and YSYEKL. Trimming took 4 bases from V and 2 from J; bases not matched to a gene: 12. The CDR3 has 17 amino acids.

This chain connects TRBV18 to TRBJ2-7, with TRBD1 matching over 7 bases. There are 15 residues in the CDR3. V was clipped by 3 bases and J by 3 bases; unmatched bases: 8. The germline V gene encodes CDR1 KGHSH and CDR2 LQKENI. DNA for the CDR3: TGTGCCAGCTCACCCCCGACAGGGCTTAGCTACGAGCAGTACTTC. Protein product: CASSPPTGLSYEQYF.

In DNA form, the CDR3 reads TGTGCCAGCAGGGCAGGAGGGAGCCCCTACGAGCAGTACTTC. Translation gives CASRAGGSPYEQYF. The chain joins TRBV2 to TRBJ2-7, with a possible D match to TRBD2 (6 bases). The CDR3 runs to 14 residues. Trimming removed 6 bases at V and 2 bases at J, with 14 bases between. The V gene's germline CDR1 is SNHLY and CDR2 FYNNEI.

The chain has TRBV28 and TRBJ2-2; D may match TRBD1 or TRBD2 (5 bases each). From germline, CDR1 is MDHEN and CDR2 SYDVKM. The CDR3 loop spans 16 amino acids. Deletions cut 4 bases from V and 0 bases from J, with 12 bases between. CDR3 region: CASSSLWGSNTGELFF. The CDR3 coding sequence is TGTGCCAGCAGTTCCTTGTGGGGGTCGAACACCGGGGAGCTGTTTTTT. Based on the CDR3 plus reference TRBV28 and TRBJ2-2, the full variable domain is DVKVTQSSRYLVKRTGEKVFLECVQDMDHENMFWYRQDPGLGLRLIYFSYDVKMKEKGDIPEGYSVSREKKERFSLILESASTNQTSMYLCASSSLWGSNTGELFFGEGSRLTVL.

The chain uses TRBV5-3 and TRBJ2-1; the D gene could be TRBD1 or TRBD2 (5 bases each). Being an ORF, TRBV5-3 has a function that is uncertain. V was shortened by 8 bases and J by 8 bases, with 23 bases between the two germline ends. This CDR3 has 15 amino acids. In nucleotides, the CDR3 is TGTGCCAGCAGCCTCCCGGGACGGGTTCCCCATGAGCAGTTCTTC. As protein: CASSLPGRVPHEQFF.

V and J are TRBV6-5 and TRBJ2-6; D possibly corresponds to TRBD1 (6 bases). The CDR3 runs to 15 residues. Per the germline V gene, CDR1 is MNHEY and CDR2 is SVGAGI. The V end lost 7 bases, the J end lost 3 bases, and 13 bases lay between the germline ends. The CDR3 protein is CASTDRRFGANVLTF. The CDR3 region has the DNA TGTGCCAGCACCGACAGGCGGTTTGGGGCCAACGTCCTGACTTTC.

V is TRBV5-1 and J is TRBJ1-4; D ambiguous. The V gene's germline CDR1 is SGHRS and CDR2 YFSETQ. The V end lost 0 bases, the J end lost 4 bases, and 7 bases lay between the germline ends. This CDR3 comprises 14 residues. CDR3 coding DNA: TGCGCCAGCAGCTTGGGAGGCTATAATGAAAAACTGTTTTTT. It encodes CASSLGGYNEKLFF.

This rearrangement joins TRBV7-3 to TRBJ1-4; D may be TRBD1 (5 bases). V lost 4 bases, J lost 7 bases, and 13 bases lay in between. Germline loops: CDR1 SGHTA, CDR2 FQGTGA. The CDR3 has 14 residues. The CDR3 region has the DNA TGTGCCAGCAGCTGGGGGTCGGCCCGTGAAAAACTGTTTTTT. This codes for CASSWGSAREKLFF.

The chain has TRBV27 and TRBJ2-7, with 11 bases identical to TRBD2. The CDR3 loop spans 15 amino acids. Unmatched junction bases numbered 7, after V lost 6 bases and J lost 3 bases. Germline CDR1 and CDR2: MNHEY and SMNVEV (reference sequence). The CDR3 is CASRLAGVSLYEQYF. The CDR3 DNA reads as TGTGCCAGCAGACTAGCGGGAGTCTCCCTCTACGAGCAGTACTTC.

This rearrangement joins TRBV29-1 to TRBJ1-2; TRBD1 might be the D (5 bases). Germline CDR1 SQVTM, CDR2 ANQGSEA. The V end was cut by 6 bases, the J end by 2 bases, with 10 bases between. The CDR3 length is 12 residues. This chain's CDR3 is CSVGDVNYGYTF. The DNA for the CDR3 is TGCAGCGTGGGGGACGTAAACTATGGCTACACCTTC.

This sequence joins TRBV9 and TRBJ1-5; the D is unclear. The CDR3 sequence is 14 residues long. Germline-derived CDR1 and CDR2 are SGDLS and YYNGEE. V was shortened by 0 bases and J by 4 bases, with 8 bases between the two germline ends. CDR3 nucleotides: TGTGCCAGCAGCGTAGGGCAGGAAAATCAGCCCCAGCATTTT. Encoded protein: CASSVGQENQPQHF.

V and J are TRBV15 and TRBJ1-2; 7 positions agree with TRBD1. V shed 3 bases, J shed 6 bases, and the junction held 7 bases outside the gene matches. Germline CDR1 is LNHNV and CDR2 is YYDKDF (reference sequence). There are 14 residues in the CDR3. Here the CDR3 reads CATSRGGQSDGYTF. CDR3 nucleotides: TGTGCCACCAGCAGGGGGGGACAGTCTGATGGCTACACCTTC.

This chain links TRBV28 with TRBJ2-1; TRBD1 aligns across 8 bases. Looked up from germline, CDR1 is MDHEN and CDR2 is SYDVKM. V shed 7 bases, J shed 6 bases, and the junction held 11 bases outside the gene matches. CDR3 size: 15 residues. CDR3 loop: CASTNQDRVLNEQFF. The CDR3 nucleotides read TGTGCCAGCACAAACCAGGACAGGGTCCTCAATGAGCAGTTCTTC. The entire variable domain, with the rest obtained from reference TRBV28 and TRBJ2-1, is as follows: DVKVTQSSRYLVKRTGEKVFLECVQDMDHENMFWYRQDPGLGLRLIYFSYDVKMKEKGDIPEGYSVSREKKERFSLILESASTNQTSMYLCASTNQDRVLNEQFFGPGTRLTVL.

The V and J genes are TRBV5-6 and TRBJ2-4; 9 positions match TRBD1. The CDR3 loop spans 15 amino acids. V lost 4 bases, J lost 1 base, and 3 bases stayed unmatched. Per germline, CDR1 SGHDT and CDR2 YYEEEE. The CDR3 DNA follows: TGTGCCAGCAGCGCACAGGGGGCCGCCAAAAACATTCAGTACTTC. Its protein is CASSAQGAAKNIQYF.